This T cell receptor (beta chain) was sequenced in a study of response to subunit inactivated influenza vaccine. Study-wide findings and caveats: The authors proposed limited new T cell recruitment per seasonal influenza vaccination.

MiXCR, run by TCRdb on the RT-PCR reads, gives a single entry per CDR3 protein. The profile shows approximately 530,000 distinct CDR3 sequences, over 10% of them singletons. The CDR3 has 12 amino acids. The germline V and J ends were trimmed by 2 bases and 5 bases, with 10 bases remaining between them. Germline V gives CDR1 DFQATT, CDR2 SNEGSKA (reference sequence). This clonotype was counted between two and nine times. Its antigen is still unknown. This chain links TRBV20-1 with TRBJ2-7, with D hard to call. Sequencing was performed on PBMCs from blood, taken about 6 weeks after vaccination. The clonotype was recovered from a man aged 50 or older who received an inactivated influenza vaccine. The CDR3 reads CSARWRLDEQYF. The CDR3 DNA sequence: TGCAGTGCTAGATGGCGTCTTGACGAGCAGTACTTC.